Shown below are 16 T cell receptor beta chains from a single sample sequenced in a study of radiation and T cells in renal cell carcinoma. TCRdb's copy holds only in-frame clones and misses some; the assay was immunoSEQ multiplex PCR. The sample lists approximately 140,000 clones, roughly nine tenths occurring once. This sample's time point: baseline pretreatment blood. Treatment noted: 15 Gy SBRT to primary tumor, nephrectomy 4 weeks later. This sample comprised blood, obtained from a patient whose treatment included radiotherapy and nephrectomy. These receptors were obtained from a woman between 70 and 85 years old with renal cell carcinoma.

This sequence joins TRBV2 and TRBJ2-6; 9 bases are a match to TRBD1. The CDR3 runs to 15 residues. Germline V gene sequence: CDR1 SNHLY, CDR2 FYNNEI. Trimming at V came to 4 bases and at J to 4 bases, leaving 2 bases not matched to a gene. The CDR3 spells CASSGDRVGANVLTF. CDR3 sequence (DNA): TGTGCCAGCAGTGGGGACAGGGTCGGGGCCAACGTCCTGACTTTC.

The rearrangement uses TRBV4-2 and TRBJ1-1; D possibly corresponds to TRBD1 (6 bases). V lost 7 bases and J 1 base, leaving 16 bases between the germline ends. Germline-derived CDR1 and CDR2 are LGHNA and YNFKEQ. The CDR3 is made up of 15 amino acids. CDR3 loop: CASKGGGVWNTEAFF. The DNA of the CDR3 is TGTGCCAGCAAGGGAGGGGGTGTCTGGAACACTGAAGCTTTCTTT.

The chain links TRBV2 to TRBJ1-2; the D is unclear. Trimming stripped 1 base from V and 4 bases from J, with 10 bases between. Per germline, CDR1 SNHLY and CDR2 FYNNEI. CDR3 length: 14 residues. This CDR3 is CASSEDRPVYGYTF. As DNA, the CDR3 is TGTGCCAGCAGTGAAGATCGTCCAGTCTATGGCTACACCTTC.

The DNA of the CDR3 is TGTGCCAGCAGCAGGGTCTCCTACGAGCAGTACTTC. Protein product: CASSRVSYEQYF. The genes are TRBV7-9 and TRBJ2-7; D is uncertain. V lost 5 bases and J 0 bases, leaving 5 bases between the germline ends. There are 12 residues in the CDR3. The V gene's germline CDR1 is SEHNR and CDR2 FQNEAQ (reference sequence). The complete variable domain, with remaining parts taken from reference TRBV7-9 and TRBJ2-7, reads DTGVSQNPRHKITKRGQNVTFRCDPISEHNRLYWYRQTLGQGPEFLTYFQNEAQLEKSRLLSDRFSAERPKGSFSTLEIQRTEQGDSAMYLCASSRVSYEQYFGPGTRLTVT.

This chain uses TRBV14 with TRBJ2-1; no clear D. V was cut by 1 base and J by 0 bases, with 10 bases left in between. Germline assignment: CDR1 SGHDN and CDR2 FVKESK. This CDR3 has 16 amino acids. The CDR3 DNA is TGTGCCAGCAGCCAAGTTGCAGGCCTCTCCTACAATGAGCAGTTCTTC. This encodes CASSQVAGLSYNEQFF.

This rearrangement joins TRBV19 to TRBJ1-2, with D tentatively TRBD1 (5 bases). The germline V gene has CDR1 LNHDA and CDR2 SQIVND (reference sequence). This CDR3 has 15 amino acids. V dropped 3 bases and J dropped 0 bases, with 11 bases sitting between them. Here the CDR3 reads CASSMTEGTNYGYTF. DNA for the CDR3: TGTGCCAGTAGTATGACAGAGGGGACTAACTATGGCTACACCTTC.

This clone has just a few counts. V and J are TRBV30 and TRBJ1-4, with a weak D call TRBD1 (5 bases). The CDR3 has 14 amino acids. CDR1 and CDR2 from the germline V gene are GTSNPN and SVGIG (reference sequence). V shed 2 bases and J shed 5 bases, with 12 bases lying between them. The CDR3 sequence is CAWSRNRRNEKLFF. The DNA for the CDR3 is TGTGCCTGGAGTAGGAACAGGCGAAATGAAAAACTGTTTTTT.

This sequence joins TRBV27 and TRBJ1-3, with D unresolved. CDR1 and CDR2 (germline): MNHEY, SMNVEV (reference sequence). CDR3 size: 14 residues. Trimming removed 4 bases from V and 4 bases from J, with 11 bases in between. The CDR3 protein is CASSYRGLGNTIYF. In nucleotides, the CDR3 is TGTGCCAGCAGTTATCGCGGACTAGGAAACACCATATATTTT.

With regard to this clone: Other DNA sequences in this specimen translate into the identical CDR3. CDR3 sequence reads: CASSLAGAGQPQHF. CDR3 coding DNA: TGCGCCAGCAGCTTGGCGGGGGCGGGTCAGCCCCAGCATTTT. The gene calls are TRBV5-1 and TRBJ1-5, with D perhaps matching TRBD1 (6 bases). V was clipped by 0 bases and J by 6 bases, with 10 bases between them. Germline V CDR1 and CDR2: SGHRS, YFSETQ. The CDR3 is 14 amino acids.

V is TRBV5-8 and J is TRBJ2-1; 8 bases agree with TRBD2. Germline CDR1 is SGHTS and CDR2 is YDEGEE. This CDR3 is 18 amino acids long. With 0 bases clipped from V and 0 bases from J, the junction kept 8 bases outside the gene matches. The CDR3: CASSLELAGGLSYNEQFF. The CDR3 coding sequence is TGTGCCAGCAGCTTGGAGTTGGCGGGAGGCCTCTCCTACAATGAGCAGTTCTTC. Full variable domain (rest looked up from reference TRBV5-8 and TRBJ2-1): EAGVTQSPTHLIKTRGQQATLRCSPISGHTSVYWYQQALGLGLQFLLWYDEGEERNRGNFPPRFSGRQFPNYSSELNVNALELEDSALYLCASSLELAGGLSYNEQFFGPGTRLTVL.

The genes are TRBV4-3 and TRBJ1-1; the D is unclear. Trimming took off 1 base at V and 4 bases at J, with 10 bases between the two ends. The CDR3 covers 14 residues. CDR1 is LGHNA, CDR2 YSLEER, per germline. CDR3 nucleotide sequence: TGCGCCAGCAGCCAAGTGGTAGGCGGCACTGAAGCTTTCTTT. Its protein product is CASSQVVGGTEAFF.

In the case of this clone: Other DNA sequences in the sample encode the same CDR3. The chain recombines TRBV28 with TRBJ1-2; D uncertain. CDR3 size: 13 residues. With 2 bases removed from V and 1 base from J, the gap between germline ends came to 5 bases. Germline CDR1 is MDHEN and CDR2 is SYDVKM. CDR3 nucleotide sequence: TGTGCCAGCAGTTTAGGGCTTAACTATGGCTACACCTTC. This sequence encodes CASSLGLNYGYTF.

The V call is TRBV2, the J call TRBJ1-1; the D is unclear. The CDR3 is 10 amino acids. V dropped 6 bases and J dropped 10 bases, with 9 bases sitting between them. CDR1 and CDR2 (germline): SNHLY, FYNNEI. The CDR3 sequence: CASRQAGAFF. In DNA, the CDR3 is TGTGCCAGCAGGCAGGCTGGAGCTTTCTTT.

The V and J genes are TRBV4-2 and TRBJ1-2; 11 nucleotides agree with TRBD1. CDR3 size: 16 residues. CDR1 LGHNA and CDR2 YNFKEQ come from the germline V gene. V dropped 0 bases and J dropped 7; count of bases not matched to a gene: 7. Here the CDR3 DNA reads TGTGCCAGCAGCCAAGAGGACAGGGGGCGCTTCGGTGGCTACACCTTC. It specifies CASSQEDRGRFGGYTF.

The CDR3 protein is CASSLDFTDTQYF. DNA of the CDR3: TGTGCCAGCAGCTTAGATTTTACAGATACGCAGTATTTT. The gene calls are TRBV7-2 and TRBJ2-3; D call uncertain. The germline CDR1 and CDR2 sequences are SGHTA and FQGNSA. This CDR3 is built from 13 residues. V gave up 1 base and J gave up 3 bases, with 5 bases separating them.

This chain connects TRBV7-2 to TRBJ2-7, with D perhaps given as TRBD1 or TRBD2 (5 bases each). V was cut by 9 bases and J by 2 bases, with 14 bases left in between. The CDR3 runs 13 residues. The germline CDR1 and CDR2 sequences are SGHTA and FQGNSA. The CDR3 spells CASARGAAYEQYF. The CDR3, as DNA: TGTGCCAGTGCCCGGGGCGCAGCCTACGAGCAGTACTTC.